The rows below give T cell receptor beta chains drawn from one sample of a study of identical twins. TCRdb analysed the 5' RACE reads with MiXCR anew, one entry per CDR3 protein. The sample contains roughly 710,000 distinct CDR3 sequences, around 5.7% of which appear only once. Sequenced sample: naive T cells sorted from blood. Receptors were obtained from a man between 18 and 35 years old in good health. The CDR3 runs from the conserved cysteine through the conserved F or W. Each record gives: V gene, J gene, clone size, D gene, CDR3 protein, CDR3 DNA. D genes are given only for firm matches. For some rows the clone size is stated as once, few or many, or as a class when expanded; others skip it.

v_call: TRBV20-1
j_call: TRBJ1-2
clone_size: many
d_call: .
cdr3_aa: CSASVGYTF
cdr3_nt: TGCAGTGCTAGTGTTGGCTACACCTTC

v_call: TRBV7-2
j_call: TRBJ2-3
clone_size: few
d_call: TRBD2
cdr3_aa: CASSSRREGDTQYF
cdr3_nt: TGTGCCAGCAGCTCCCGGCGGGAGGGGGATACGCAGTATTTT

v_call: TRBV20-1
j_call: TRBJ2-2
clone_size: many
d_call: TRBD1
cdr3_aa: CSARDVGQGLFF
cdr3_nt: TGCAGTGCTAGAGATGTGGGACAGGGGCTGTTTTTT

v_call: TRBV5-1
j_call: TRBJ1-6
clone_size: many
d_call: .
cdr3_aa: CASSRETPLDNSPLHF
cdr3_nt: TGCGCCAGCAGCCGGGAGACACCGCTGGATAATTCACCCCTCCACTTT

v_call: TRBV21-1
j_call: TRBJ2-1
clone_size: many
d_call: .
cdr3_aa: CASSSQGSGALVF
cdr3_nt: TGTGCCAGCAGCTCTCAGGGAAGCGGGGCTCTGGTCTTC

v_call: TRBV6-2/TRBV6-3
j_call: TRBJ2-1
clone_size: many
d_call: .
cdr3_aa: CASKEGSSYNEQFF
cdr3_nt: TGTGCCAGCAAAGAGGGGAGCTCCTACAATGAGCAGTTCTTC

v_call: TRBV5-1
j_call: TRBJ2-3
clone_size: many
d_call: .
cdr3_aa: CASSGPDTQYF
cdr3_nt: TGCGCCAGCAGCGGACCAGATACGCAGTATTTT

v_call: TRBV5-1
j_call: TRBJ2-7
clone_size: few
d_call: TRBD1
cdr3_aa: CASSQTGTAGWASPYEQYF
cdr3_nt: TGCGCCAGCAGCCAGACCGGGACAGCCGGGTGGGCCTCTCCCTACGAGCAGTACTTC

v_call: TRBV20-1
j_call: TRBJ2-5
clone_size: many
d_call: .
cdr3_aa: CSARDPRGSETQYF
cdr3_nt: TGCAGTGCTAGAGATCCCAGGGGCTCGGAGACCCAGTACTTC

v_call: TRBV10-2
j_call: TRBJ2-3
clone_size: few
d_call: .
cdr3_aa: CASITPTDTQYF
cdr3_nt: TGCGCCAGCATCACGCCCACAGATACGCAGTATTTT

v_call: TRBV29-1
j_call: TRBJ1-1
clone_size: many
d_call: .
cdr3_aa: CSVENLAGAEAFF
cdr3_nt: TGCAGCGTTGAAAATTTGGCGGGAGCTGAAGCTTTCTTT

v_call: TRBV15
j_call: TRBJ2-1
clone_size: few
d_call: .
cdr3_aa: CATSREGAIAYNEQFF
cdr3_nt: TGTGCCACCAGCAGAGAGGGGGCAATCGCGTACAATGAGCAGTTCTTC

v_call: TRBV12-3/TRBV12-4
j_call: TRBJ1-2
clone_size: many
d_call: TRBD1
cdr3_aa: CASSSMIRGLNYGYTF
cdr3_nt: TGTGCCAGCAGTTCCATGATTAGGGGGCTGAACTATGGCTACACCTTC

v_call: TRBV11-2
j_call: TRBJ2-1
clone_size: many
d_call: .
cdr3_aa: CASSLEGTWRYNEQFF
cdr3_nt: TGTGCCAGCAGCTTAGAGGGGACGTGGAGATACAATGAGCAGTTCTTC

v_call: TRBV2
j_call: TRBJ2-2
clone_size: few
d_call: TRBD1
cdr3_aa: CASTPGQVPGELFF
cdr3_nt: TGTGCCAGCACCCCGGGACAGGTTCCCGGGGAGCTGTTTTTT

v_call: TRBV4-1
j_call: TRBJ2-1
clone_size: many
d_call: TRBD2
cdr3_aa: CASSQGGGLAGGNEQFF
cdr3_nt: TGCGCCAGCAGCCAAGGCGGGGGACTAGCGGGAGGGAATGAGCAGTTCTTC

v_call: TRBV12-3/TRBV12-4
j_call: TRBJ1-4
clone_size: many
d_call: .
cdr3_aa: CASGRAEGTNEKLFF
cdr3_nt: TGTGCCAGCGGACGAGCGGAAGGGACTAATGAAAAACTGTTTTTT

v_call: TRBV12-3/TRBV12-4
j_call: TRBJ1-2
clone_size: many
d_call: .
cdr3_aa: CASSLLGDPSFGYGYTF
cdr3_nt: TGTGCCAGCAGTTTATTGGGGGATCCATCCTTTGGCTATGGCTACACCTTC

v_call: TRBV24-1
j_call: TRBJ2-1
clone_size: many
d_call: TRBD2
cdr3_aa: CATSDLTSGSNNEQFF
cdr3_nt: TGTGCCACCAGTGATTTGACTAGCGGGAGTAACAATGAGCAGTTCTTC

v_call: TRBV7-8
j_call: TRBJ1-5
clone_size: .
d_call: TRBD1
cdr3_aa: CASSHWDRELKSQPQHF
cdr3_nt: TGTGCCAGCAGCCACTGGGACAGGGAGTTAAAAAGTCAGCCCCAGCATTTT

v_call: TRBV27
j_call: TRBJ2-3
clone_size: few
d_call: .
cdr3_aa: CASSLVGFRADTQYF
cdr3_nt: TGTGCCAGCAGTTTGGTCGGGTTTAGGGCAGATACGCAGTATTTT

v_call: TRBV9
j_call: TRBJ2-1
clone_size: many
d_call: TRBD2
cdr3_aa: CASSGREGPEFF
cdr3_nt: TGTGCCAGCAGCGGGCGGGAGGGCCCCGAGTTCTTC

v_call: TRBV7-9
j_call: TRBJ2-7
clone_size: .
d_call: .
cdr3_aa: CASSLVGNSYEQYF
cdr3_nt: TGTGCCAGCAGCTTGGTAGGGAACTCCTACGAGCAGTACTTC

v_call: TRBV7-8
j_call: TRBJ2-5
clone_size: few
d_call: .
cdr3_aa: CASSTQQAPNKETQYF
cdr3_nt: TGTGCCAGCAGCACTCAACAGGCACCGAACAAAGAGACCCAGTACTTC

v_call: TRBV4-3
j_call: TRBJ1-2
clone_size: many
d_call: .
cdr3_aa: CASSQGVLGYGYTF
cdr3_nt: TGCGCCAGCAGCCAAGGTGTCCTAGGGTATGGCTACACCTTC

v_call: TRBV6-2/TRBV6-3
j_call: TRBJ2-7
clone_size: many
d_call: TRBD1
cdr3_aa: CASGRDRDYEQYF
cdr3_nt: TGTGCCAGCGGCCGGGACAGAGACTACGAGCAGTACTTC

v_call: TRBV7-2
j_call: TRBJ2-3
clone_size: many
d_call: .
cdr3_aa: CASSNPGRVDTQYF
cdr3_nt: TGTGCCAGCAGCAACCCGGGGCGGGTAGATACGCAGTATTTT

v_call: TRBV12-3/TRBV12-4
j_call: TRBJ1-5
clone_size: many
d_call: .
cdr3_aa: CASSSSRNSNQPQHF
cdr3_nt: TGTGCCAGCAGTTCCTCTCGGAATAGCAATCAGCCCCAGCATTTT

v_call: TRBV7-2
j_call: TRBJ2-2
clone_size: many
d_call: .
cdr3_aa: CASKPGPGELFF
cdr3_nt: TGTGCCAGCAAGCCGGGCCCCGGGGAGCTGTTTTTT

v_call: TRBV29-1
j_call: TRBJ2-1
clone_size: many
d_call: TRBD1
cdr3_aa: CSVERTSTGASDEQFF
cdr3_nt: TGCAGCGTTGAACGGACTTCCACAGGGGCGTCGGATGAGCAGTTCTTC

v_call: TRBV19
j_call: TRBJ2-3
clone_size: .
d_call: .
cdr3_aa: CASSILDGGREYF
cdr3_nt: TGTGCCAGTAGTATCTTAGACGGGGGACGGGAGTATTTT

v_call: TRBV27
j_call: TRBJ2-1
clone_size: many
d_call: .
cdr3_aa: CASIDRLSSYNEQFF
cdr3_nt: TGTGCCAGCATCGATCGTTTAAGCTCCTACAATGAGCAGTTCTTC

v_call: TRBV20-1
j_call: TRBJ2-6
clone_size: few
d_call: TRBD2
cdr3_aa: CSAGTGGRGANVLTF
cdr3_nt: TGCAGTGCTGGCACGGGGGGTCGTGGGGCCAACGTCCTGACTTTC

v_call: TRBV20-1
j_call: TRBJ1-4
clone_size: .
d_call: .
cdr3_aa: CSARRETATNEKLFF
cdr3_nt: TGCAGTGCTAGAAGAGAAACTGCAACTAATGAAAAACTGTTTTTT

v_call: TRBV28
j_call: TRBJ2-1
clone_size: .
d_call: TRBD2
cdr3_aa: CASRGTSAGGYNEQFF
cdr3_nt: TGTGCCAGCAGGGGAACTAGCGCCGGGGGGTACAATGAGCAGTTCTTC

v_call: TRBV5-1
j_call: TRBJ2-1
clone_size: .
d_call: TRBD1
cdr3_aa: CASSFTGDSYNEQFF
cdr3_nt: TGCGCCAGCAGCTTTACAGGGGACTCCTACAATGAGCAGTTCTTC

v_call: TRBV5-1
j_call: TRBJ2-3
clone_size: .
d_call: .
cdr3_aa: CASSRTVDDTQYF
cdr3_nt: TGCGCCAGCAGTCGGACAGTTGATGATACGCAGTATTTT

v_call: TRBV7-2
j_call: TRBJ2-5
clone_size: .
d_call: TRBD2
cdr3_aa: CASSRGGGQETQYF
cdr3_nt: TGTGCCAGCAGCCGAGGCGGGGGCCAAGAGACCCAGTACTTC

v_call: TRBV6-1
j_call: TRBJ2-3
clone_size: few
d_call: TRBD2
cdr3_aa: CASTPLAGTDTQYF
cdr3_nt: TGTGCCAGCACCCCACTAGCGGGAACAGATACGCAGTATTTT

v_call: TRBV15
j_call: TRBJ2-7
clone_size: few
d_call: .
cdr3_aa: CATSRVNEQYF
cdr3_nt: TGTGCCACCAGCAGAGTGAACGAGCAGTACTTC

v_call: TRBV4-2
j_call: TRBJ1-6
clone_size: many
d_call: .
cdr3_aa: CASSKGYNSPLHF
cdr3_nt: TGTGCCAGCAGTAAGGGATATAATTCACCCCTCCACTTT

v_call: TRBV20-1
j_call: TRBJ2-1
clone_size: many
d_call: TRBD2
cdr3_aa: CSSGREGSYNEQFF
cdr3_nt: TGCAGCTCCGGTAGGGAGGGCTCCTACAATGAGCAGTTCTTC

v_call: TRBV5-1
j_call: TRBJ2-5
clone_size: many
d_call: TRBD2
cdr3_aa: CASSRSLGGGETQYF
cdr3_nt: TGCGCCAGCAGCCGGAGTCTCGGGGGAGGGGAGACCCAGTACTTC

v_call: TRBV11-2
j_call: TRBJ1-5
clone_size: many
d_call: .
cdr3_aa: CASTSGVNQPQHF
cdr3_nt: TGTGCCAGCACCTCTGGCGTTAATCAGCCCCAGCATTTT

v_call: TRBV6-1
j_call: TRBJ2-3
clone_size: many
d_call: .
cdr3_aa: CASTTWADTQYF
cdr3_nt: TGTGCCAGCACCACTTGGGCAGATACGCAGTATTTT

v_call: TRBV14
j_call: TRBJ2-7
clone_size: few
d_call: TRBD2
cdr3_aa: CASSHLREGLSSEQYF
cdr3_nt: TGTGCCAGCAGCCACCTGAGGGAGGGCCTTTCGTCCGAGCAGTACTTC

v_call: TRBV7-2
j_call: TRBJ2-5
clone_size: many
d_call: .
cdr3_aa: CASSKGHGETQYF
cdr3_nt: TGTGCCAGCAGCAAGGGACATGGGGAGACCCAGTACTTC

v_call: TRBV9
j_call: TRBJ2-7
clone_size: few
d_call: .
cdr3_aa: CASSVGDTRDSYEQYF
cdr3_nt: TGTGCCAGCAGCGTTGGGGACACGCGGGACTCCTACGAGCAGTACTTC

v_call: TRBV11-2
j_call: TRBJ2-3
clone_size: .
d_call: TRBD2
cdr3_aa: CASSFNVLAVLADTQYF
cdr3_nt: TGTGCCAGCAGCTTCAATGTACTAGCGGTCTTGGCAGATACGCAGTATTTT

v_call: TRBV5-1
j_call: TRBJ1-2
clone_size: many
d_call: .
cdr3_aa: CASSLQEDYGYTF
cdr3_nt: TGCGCCAGCAGCCTCCAGGAGGACTATGGCTACACCTTC

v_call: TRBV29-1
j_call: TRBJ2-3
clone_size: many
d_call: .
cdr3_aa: CSVDAGRLGTDTQYF
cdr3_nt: TGCAGCGTTGACGCGGGACGCCTAGGCACAGATACGCAGTATTTT

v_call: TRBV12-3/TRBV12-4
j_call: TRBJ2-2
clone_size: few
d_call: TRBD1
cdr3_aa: CASTSGTGVVTGELFF
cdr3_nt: TGTGCCAGCACCTCCGGGACAGGGGTTGTCACCGGGGAGCTGTTTTTT

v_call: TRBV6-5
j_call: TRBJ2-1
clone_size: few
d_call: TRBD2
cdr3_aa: CASSLESGGHNEQFF
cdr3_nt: TGTGCCAGCAGTTTAGAAAGCGGGGGCCACAATGAGCAGTTCTTC